The 5 T cell receptor beta chains below all came from one sample that was sequenced in a study of blood T cell repertoires in COVID-19. Using immunoSEQ multiplex PCR, the repertoire was profiled, and TCRdb retains in-frame clones only, with some absent. The sample has roughly 140,000 clones, roughly 76% seen once; the top ten hold 7% to 9%. Source material: peripheral blood. The receptors stem from a human donor with acute or convalescent COVID-19. The donor label of this sample is uncertain.

Comments on this clone: Within the sample, other DNA sequences also encode this same CDR3. This chain connects TRBV19 to TRBJ1-1; D remains unclear. Germline CDR1 is LNHDA and CDR2 is SQIVND (reference sequence). The V end was cut by 5 bases, the J end by 0 bases, with 7 bases between. The CDR3 has 13 residues. The CDR3 DNA is TGTGCCAGTAGTTCCGGGGTGAACACTGAAGCTTTCTTT. Its translation is CASSSGVNTEAFF.

In nucleotides, the CDR3 is TGTGCCAGCAGCCAAGGAGAGCAGGGGGCAGATACGCAGTATTTT. Protein product: CASSQGEQGADTQYF. The genes are TRBV3-1 (or the pseudogene TRBV3-2) and TRBJ2-3; 7 bases are shared with TRBD1. V gave up 1 base and J gave up 4 bases; unmatched junction bases: 5. CDR1 and CDR2 from the germline V gene are LGHDT and YNNKEL (reference sequence). The CDR3 has 15 amino acids.

The chain couples TRBV3-1 (or the pseudogene TRBV3-2) to TRBJ2-3, with 11 nucleotides matching TRBD2. Trimming at V came to 4 bases and at J to 9 bases, leaving 6 bases not matched to a gene. Germline V gives CDR1 LGHDT, CDR2 YNNKEL (reference sequence). This CDR3 is 14 amino acids long. The CDR3 DNA reads TGTGCCAGCAGCCCGGGACTAGCGGCTACGACGCAGTATTTT. Translation gives CASSPGLAATTQYF.

The chain uses TRBV27 and TRBJ2-7; TRBD2 is a possible D gene (6 bases). Trimming left V 5 bases short and J 1 base short, with 12 bases between. Germline V gene lookup returns CDR1 MNHEY and CDR2 SMNVEV (reference sequence). CDR3 length equals 14 residues. CDR3 residues: CASSPIRESYEQYF. The CDR3 bases are TGTGCCAGCAGTCCTATTCGGGAGTCCTACGAGCAGTACTTC.

The CDR3 loop is CASGTRYEQYV. DNA of the CDR3: TGTGCCAGCGGTACCCGGTACGAGCAGTACGTC. The rearrangement links TRBV5-6 to TRBJ2-7; D is uncertain. The ends were cut back, 7 bases at V and 4 bases at J, with 9 bases in the middle. Germline V CDR1 and CDR2: SGHDT, YYEEEE. CDR3 length: 11 amino acids.